This T cell receptor (beta chain) was sequenced during a study of immune evolution from preneoplasia to lung adenocarcinoma. Germline values: CDR1 SGHNT, CDR2 YENEEA. The CDR3 spans 17 residues. The trim removed 1 base at V and 8 bases at J, leaving 15 bases unmatched. Here immunoSEQ multiplex PCR was the method, and the copy in TCRdb shows in-frame clones only, minus some. Among around 4,100 clones listed, around three quarters were seen once. The V and J genes are TRBV11-3 and TRBJ1-2; 8 nucleotides match TRBD1. The sequence came from a person aged 60 to 80 with lung adenocarcinoma. Material for sequencing was FFPE adjacent normal lung tissue. In DNA, the CDR3 is TGTGCCAGCAGCTTAGCTCTGACAGGGGCGGACATAGGAGGCTACACCTTC. Translation: CASSLALTGADIGGYTF.